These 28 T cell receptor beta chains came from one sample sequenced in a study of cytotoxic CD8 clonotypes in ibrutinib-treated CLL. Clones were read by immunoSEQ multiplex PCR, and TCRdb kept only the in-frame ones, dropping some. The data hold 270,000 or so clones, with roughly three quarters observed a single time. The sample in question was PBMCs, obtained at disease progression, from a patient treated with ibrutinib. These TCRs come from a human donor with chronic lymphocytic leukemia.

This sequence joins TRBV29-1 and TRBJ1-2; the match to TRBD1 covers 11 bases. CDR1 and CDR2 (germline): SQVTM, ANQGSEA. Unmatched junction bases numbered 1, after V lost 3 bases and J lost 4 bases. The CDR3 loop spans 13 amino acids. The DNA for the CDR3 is TGCAGCGTTGAGGGACAGGGGGTCTATGGCTACACCTTC. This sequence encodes CSVEGQGVYGYTF.

CDR3 DNA: TGTGCCAGCAGCTTAGGGCGGGAGTTTTCCCTCGAGCAGTACTTC. Its translation is CASSLGREFSLEQYF. V and J are TRBV7-9 and TRBJ2-7, with TRBD2 identical over 7 bases. Germline CDR1 SEHNR, CDR2 FQNEAQ (reference sequence). J was trimmed by 6 bases and V by 1 base; bases with no gene match: 9. This CDR3 is 15 amino acids long.

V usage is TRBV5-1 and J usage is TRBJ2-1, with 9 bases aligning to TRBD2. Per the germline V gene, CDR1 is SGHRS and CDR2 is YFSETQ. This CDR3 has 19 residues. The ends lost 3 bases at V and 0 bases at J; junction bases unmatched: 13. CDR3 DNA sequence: TGCGCCAGCAGCTCCAATCCGACCCGACTAGCGGACTCCTACAATGAGCAGTTCTTC. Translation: CASSSNPTRLADSYNEQFF.

The DNA for the CDR3 is TGTGCCAGCAGCCTACAGGGTGTCCCAGATACGCAGTATTTT. Translated: CASSLQGVPDTQYF. The V and J genes are TRBV4-2 and TRBJ2-3; possibly TRBD1 for D (6 bases). The CDR3 has 14 amino acids. Trimming stripped 4 bases from V and 4 bases from J, with 12 bases between. CDR1 and CDR2 (germline): LGHNA, YNFKEQ.

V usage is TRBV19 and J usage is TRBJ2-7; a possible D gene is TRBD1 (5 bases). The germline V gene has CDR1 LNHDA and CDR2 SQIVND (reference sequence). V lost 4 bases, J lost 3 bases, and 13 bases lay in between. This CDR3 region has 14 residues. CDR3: CASSTSTVFYEQYF. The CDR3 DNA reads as TGTGCCAGTAGTACTTCGACAGTTTTCTACGAGCAGTACTTC.

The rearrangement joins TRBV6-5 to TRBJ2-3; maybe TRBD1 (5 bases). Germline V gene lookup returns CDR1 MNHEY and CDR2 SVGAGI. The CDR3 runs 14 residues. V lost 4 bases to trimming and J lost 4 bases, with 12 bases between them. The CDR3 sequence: CASSSSRAPDTQYF. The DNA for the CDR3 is TGTGCCAGCAGTTCGTCCAGGGCCCCAGATACGCAGTATTTT.

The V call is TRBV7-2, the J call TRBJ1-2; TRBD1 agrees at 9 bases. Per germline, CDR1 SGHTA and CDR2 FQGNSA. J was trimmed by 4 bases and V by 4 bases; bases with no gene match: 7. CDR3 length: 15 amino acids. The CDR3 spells CASSWGTGPFYGYTF. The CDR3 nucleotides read TGTGCCAGCAGCTGGGGGACAGGGCCTTTCTATGGCTACACCTTC.

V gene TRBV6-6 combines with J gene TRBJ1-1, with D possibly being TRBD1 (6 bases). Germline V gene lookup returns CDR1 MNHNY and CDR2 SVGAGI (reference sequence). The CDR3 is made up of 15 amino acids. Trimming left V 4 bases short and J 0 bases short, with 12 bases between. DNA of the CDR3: TGTGCCAGCAGTTTACAGGGCATCCTGAACACTGAAGCTTTCTTT. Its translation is CASSLQGILNTEAFF.

CDR3 nucleotide sequence: TGTGCCAGCAGCTTAGAGGGTTGGAAGACCCAGTACTTC. This codes for CASSLEGWKTQYF. The rearrangement uses TRBV7-8 and TRBJ2-5; D unresolved. Trimming cost V 1 base and J 6 bases, with 9 bases left between them. The CDR3 contains 13 residues. Germline assignment: CDR1 SGHVS and CDR2 FQNEAQ.

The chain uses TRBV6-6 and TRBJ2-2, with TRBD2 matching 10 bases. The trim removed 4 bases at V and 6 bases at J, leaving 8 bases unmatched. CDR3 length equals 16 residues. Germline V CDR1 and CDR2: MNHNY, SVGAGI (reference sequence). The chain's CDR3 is CASSLRLAGEPGELFF. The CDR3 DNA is TGTGCCAGCAGTTTGAGGCTAGCGGGGGAACCCGGGGAGCTGTTTTTT.

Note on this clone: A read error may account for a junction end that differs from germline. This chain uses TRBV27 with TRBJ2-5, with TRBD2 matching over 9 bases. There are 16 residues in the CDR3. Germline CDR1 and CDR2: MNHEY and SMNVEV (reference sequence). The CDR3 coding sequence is TGTGCCAGCAGTCCCTGGGGAGCGGGGGGACAAGGGACCCAGTACTTC. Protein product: CASSPWGAGGQGTQYF.

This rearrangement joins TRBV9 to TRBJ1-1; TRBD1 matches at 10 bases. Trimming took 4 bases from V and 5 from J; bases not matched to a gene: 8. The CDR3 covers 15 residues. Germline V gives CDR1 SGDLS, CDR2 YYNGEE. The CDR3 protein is CASSPTGTGATEAFF. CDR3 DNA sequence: TGTGCCAGCAGCCCTACCGGGACAGGGGCGACTGAAGCTTTCTTT.

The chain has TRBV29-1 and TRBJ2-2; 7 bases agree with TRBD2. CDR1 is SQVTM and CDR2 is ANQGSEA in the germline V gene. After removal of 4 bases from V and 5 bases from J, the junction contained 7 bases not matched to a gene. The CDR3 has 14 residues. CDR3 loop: CSVAAGVGTGELFF. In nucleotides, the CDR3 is TGCAGCGTTGCTGCGGGAGTCGGGACCGGGGAGCTGTTTTTT.

The CDR3 DNA reads TGCGCCAGCAGCCCCGGACGTACAGGGGCGAACACTGAAGCTTTCTTT. It specifies CASSPGRTGANTEAFF. This sequence joins TRBV5-1 and TRBJ1-1; 7 positions match TRBD1. V gave up 4 bases and J gave up 1 base; unmatched junction bases: 10. Germline values: CDR1 SGHRS, CDR2 YFSETQ. The CDR3 runs to 16 residues.

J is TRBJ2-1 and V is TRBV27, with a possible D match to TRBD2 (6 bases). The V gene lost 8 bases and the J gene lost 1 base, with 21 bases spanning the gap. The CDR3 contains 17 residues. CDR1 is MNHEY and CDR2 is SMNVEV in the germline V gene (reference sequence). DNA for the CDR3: TGTGCCAGCCATCGCGGAGACGGGAGTGGGTCCTACAATGAGCAGTTCTTC. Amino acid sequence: CASHRGDGSGSYNEQFF.

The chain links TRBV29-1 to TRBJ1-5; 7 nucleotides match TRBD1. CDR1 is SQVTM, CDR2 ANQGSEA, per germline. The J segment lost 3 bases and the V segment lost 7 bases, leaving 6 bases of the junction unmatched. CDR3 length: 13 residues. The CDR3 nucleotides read TGCAGCGCTGCACAGGGGCTCAATCAGCCCCAGCATTTT. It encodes CSAAQGLNQPQHF. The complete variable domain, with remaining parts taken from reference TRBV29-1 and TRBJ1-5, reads SAVISQKPSRDICQRGTSLTIQCQVDSQVTMMFWYRQQPGQSLTLIATANQGSEATYESGFVIDKFPISRPNLTFSTLTVSNMSPEDSSIYLCSAAQGLNQPQHFGDGTRLSIL.

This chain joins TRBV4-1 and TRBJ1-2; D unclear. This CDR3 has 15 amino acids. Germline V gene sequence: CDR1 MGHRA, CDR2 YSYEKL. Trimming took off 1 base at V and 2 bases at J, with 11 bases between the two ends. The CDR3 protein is CASSQGATRNYGYTF. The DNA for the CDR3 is TGCGCCAGCAGCCAAGGTGCCACAAGGAACTATGGCTACACCTTC.

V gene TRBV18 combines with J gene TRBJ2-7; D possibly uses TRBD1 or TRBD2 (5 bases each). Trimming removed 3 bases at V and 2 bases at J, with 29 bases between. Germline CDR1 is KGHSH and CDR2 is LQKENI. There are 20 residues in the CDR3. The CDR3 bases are TGTGCCAGCTCACCGACGAACCGATTAATGGGGGTATTAGGTACCTACGAGCAGTACTTC. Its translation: CASSPTNRLMGVLGTYEQYF.

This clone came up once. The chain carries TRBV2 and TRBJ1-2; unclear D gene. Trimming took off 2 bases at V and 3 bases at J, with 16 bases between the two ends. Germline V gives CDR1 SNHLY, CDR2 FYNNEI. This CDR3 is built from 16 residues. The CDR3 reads CASSEKRAFGYYGYTF. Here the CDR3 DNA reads TGTGCCAGCAGTGAAAAAAGGGCATTTGGGTACTATGGCTACACCTTC. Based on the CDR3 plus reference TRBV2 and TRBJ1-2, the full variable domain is EPEVTQTPSHQVTQMGQEVILRCVPISNHLYFYWYRQILGQKVEFLVSFYNNEISEKSEIFDDQFSVERPDGSNFTLKIRSTKLEDSAMYFCASSEKRAFGYYGYTFGSGTRLTVV.

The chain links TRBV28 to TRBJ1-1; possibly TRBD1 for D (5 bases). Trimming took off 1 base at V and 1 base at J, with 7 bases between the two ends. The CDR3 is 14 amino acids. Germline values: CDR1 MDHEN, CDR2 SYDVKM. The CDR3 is CASSLFGANTEAFF. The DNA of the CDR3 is TGTGCCAGCAGTTTATTCGGGGCGAACACTGAAGCTTTCTTT.

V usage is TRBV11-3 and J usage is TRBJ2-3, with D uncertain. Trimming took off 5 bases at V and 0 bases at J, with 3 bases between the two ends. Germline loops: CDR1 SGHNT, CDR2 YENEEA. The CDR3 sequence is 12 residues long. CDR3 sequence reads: CASSLSTDTQYF. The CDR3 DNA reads TGTGCCAGCAGCCTTAGCACAGATACGCAGTATTTT.

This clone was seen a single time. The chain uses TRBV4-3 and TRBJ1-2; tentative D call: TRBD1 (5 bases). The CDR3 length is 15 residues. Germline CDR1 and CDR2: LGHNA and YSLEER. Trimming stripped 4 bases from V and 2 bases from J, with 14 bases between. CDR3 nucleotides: TGCGCCAGCAGCCCCTCCAGACAGACAAACTATGGCTACACCTTC. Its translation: CASSPSRQTNYGYTF.

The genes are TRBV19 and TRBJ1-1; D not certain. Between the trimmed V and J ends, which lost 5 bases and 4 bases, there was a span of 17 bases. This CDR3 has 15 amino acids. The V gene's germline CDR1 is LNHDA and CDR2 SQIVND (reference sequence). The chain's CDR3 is CASSFGVVRGTEAFF. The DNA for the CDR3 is TGTGCCAGTAGTTTTGGTGTGGTTCGGGGCACTGAAGCTTTCTTT.

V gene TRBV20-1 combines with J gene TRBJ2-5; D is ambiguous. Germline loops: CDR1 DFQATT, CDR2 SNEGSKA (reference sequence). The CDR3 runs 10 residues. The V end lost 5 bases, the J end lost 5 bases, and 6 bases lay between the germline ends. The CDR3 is CSAATETQYF. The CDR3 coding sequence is TGCAGTGCTGCTACCGAGACCCAGTACTTC.

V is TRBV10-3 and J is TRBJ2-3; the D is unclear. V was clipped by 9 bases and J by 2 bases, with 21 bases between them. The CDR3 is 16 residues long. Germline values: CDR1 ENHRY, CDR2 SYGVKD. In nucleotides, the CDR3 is TGTGCCATAAGACTGACCAGCCTAGGGATCACAGATACGCAGTATTTT. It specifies CAIRLTSLGITDTQYF.

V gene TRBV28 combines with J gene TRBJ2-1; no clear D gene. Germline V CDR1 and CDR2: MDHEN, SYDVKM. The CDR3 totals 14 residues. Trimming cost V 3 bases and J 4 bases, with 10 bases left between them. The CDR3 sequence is CASSFAPLYNEQFF. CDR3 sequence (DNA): TGTGCCAGCAGTTTTGCCCCCCTTTACAATGAGCAGTTCTTC.

For the CDR3, the DNA is TGTGCCAGCAGCATAAGAAGCTACGAGCAGTACTTC. This translates into CASSIRSYEQYF. The chain has TRBV7-8 and TRBJ2-7; D call uncertain. The CDR3 loop spans 12 amino acids. V gave up 5 bases and J gave up 3 bases, with 8 bases separating them. The germline V gene encodes CDR1 SGHVS and CDR2 FQNEAQ.

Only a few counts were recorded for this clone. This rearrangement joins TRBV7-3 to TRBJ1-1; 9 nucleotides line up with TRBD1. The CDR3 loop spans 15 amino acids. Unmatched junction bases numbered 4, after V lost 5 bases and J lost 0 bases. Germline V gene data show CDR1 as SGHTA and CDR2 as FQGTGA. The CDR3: CASSAGDRVNTEAFF. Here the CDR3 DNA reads TGTGCCAGCAGCGCCGGGGACAGGGTGAACACTGAAGCTTTCTTT.